The rows below give T cell receptor beta chains drawn from one sample of a study of cytomegalovirus exposure and HLA in healthy donors. Data came from immunoSEQ multiplex PCR; TCRdb stores just in-frame clones and leaves some out. Here the sample spans more than 60,000 clones, approximately 80% being singletons. Sequencing used PBMCs. The receptors derive from a man in his 70s in good health and CMV-seropositive. Each CDR3 is given with its conserved first and last residue. Fields, in order: V gene, J gene, CDR3 protein.

V gene: TRBV11-2; J gene: TRBJ2-7; CDR3 protein: CASSPGTGNEQYF
V gene: TRBV14; J gene: TRBJ1-2; CDR3 protein: CASSPTGHGYTF
V gene: TRBV5-1; J gene: TRBJ2-1; CDR3 protein: CASSPSGEAYNEQFF
V gene: TRBV30; J gene: TRBJ1-3; CDR3 protein: CAWSVRRTRGNTIYF
V gene: TRBV6-5; J gene: TRBJ1-2; CDR3 protein: CASSAPRGTKGYTF
V gene: TRBV27; J gene: TRBJ2-1; CDR3 protein: CASSPGTGVYNEQFF
V gene: TRBV12-1; J gene: .; CDR3 protein: CASSFVTGGQPLIVTFYEQYF
V gene: TRBV10-3; J gene: TRBJ1-4; CDR3 protein: CAISGGQDEKLFF
V gene: TRBV30; J gene: TRBJ1-2; CDR3 protein: CAWRAGRAFGYTF
V gene: TRBV7-3; J gene: TRBJ1-2; CDR3 protein: CASSSQGADGYTF
V gene: TRBV4-1; J gene: TRBJ1-2; CDR3 protein: CASSQGGQKVNYGYTF
V gene: TRBV7-9; J gene: TRBJ1-1; CDR3 protein: CASSPGQGGTEAFF
V gene: TRBV6-7; J gene: TRBJ1-5; CDR3 protein: CASSYSRQGTQPQHF
V gene: TRBV27; J gene: TRBJ1-2; CDR3 protein: CASSERQGARYTF
V gene: TRBV5-1; J gene: TRBJ1-2; CDR3 protein: CASSSQVTDYGYTF
V gene: TRBV6-6; J gene: TRBJ1-2; CDR3 protein: CASSYEGTDYGYTF